Listed below are T cell receptor beta chains from one sample, sequenced in a study of blood T cells in healthy people across ages. TCRdb reprocessed the 5' RACE reads via MiXCR and lists one record per CDR3 protein. Of about a million distinct CDR3 sequences in the sample, 48% were seen once. The source material was blood. These receptors originate from a young man in good health. Each CDR3 is given with its conserved first and last residue. Fields, in order: J gene, clone size, V gene, D gene, CDR3 DNA, CDR3 protein. A D gene is named only where the DNA matches it firmly. Some rows mark clone size as missing; the rest say once, few, many or name a class of expanded clone.

j_call: TRBJ1-2; clone_size: few; v_call: TRBV12-3/TRBV12-4; d_call: TRBD1; cdr3_nt: TGTGCCAGCAGTTTGGACAGGGGGCCTACCTATGGCTACACCTTC; cdr3_aa: CASSLDRGPTYGYTF
j_call: TRBJ1-2; clone_size: NA; v_call: TRBV7-2; d_call: NA; cdr3_nt: TGTGCCAGCAGCCGACCCGGGAGTAACTATGGCTACACCTTC; cdr3_aa: CASSRPGSNYGYTF
j_call: TRBJ1-4; clone_size: NA; v_call: TRBV2; d_call: TRBD1; cdr3_nt: TGTGCCAGCAACGGACAGGGGAAACGTGAAAAACTGTTTTTT; cdr3_aa: CASNGQGKREKLFF
j_call: TRBJ2-5; clone_size: few; v_call: TRBV21-1; d_call: NA; cdr3_nt: TGTGCCAGCAGCAACCGACAGGGGGAAGAGACCCAGTACTTC; cdr3_aa: CASSNRQGEETQYF
j_call: TRBJ2-1; clone_size: many; v_call: TRBV7-8; d_call: NA; cdr3_nt: TGTGCCAGCAGCTTAGGTCCGAACTCCTACAATGAGCAGTTCTTC; cdr3_aa: CASSLGPNSYNEQFF
j_call: TRBJ2-1; clone_size: NA; v_call: TRBV20-1; d_call: NA; cdr3_nt: TGCAGTGCTAGATCCAGGGAGGCCTACAATGAGCAGTTCTTC; cdr3_aa: CSARSREAYNEQFF
j_call: TRBJ2-1; clone_size: NA; v_call: TRBV6-2/TRBV6-3; d_call: TRBD2; cdr3_nt: TGTGCCAGCAGTTCCCAGGAGCGGGGGGCCCCCTGGACCTCCTACAATGAGCAGTTCTTC; cdr3_aa: CASSSQERGAPWTSYNEQFF
j_call: TRBJ2-3; clone_size: NA; v_call: TRBV6-1; d_call: TRBD2; cdr3_nt: TGTGCCAGCAGCGCGGGACTAGCGGGGGGGTCAACTAGCACAGATACGCAGTATTTT; cdr3_aa: CASSAGLAGGSTSTDTQYF
j_call: TRBJ2-3; clone_size: NA; v_call: TRBV3-1; d_call: NA; cdr3_nt: TGTGCCAGCAGCGACCCTCCGTTGGATACGCAGTATTTT; cdr3_aa: CASSDPPLDTQYF
j_call: TRBJ1-1; clone_size: NA; v_call: TRBV12-3/TRBV12-4; d_call: TRBD1; cdr3_nt: TGTGCCAGCAGACCTCAGGGGGTCACTGAAGCTTTCTTT; cdr3_aa: CASRPQGVTEAFF
j_call: TRBJ2-3; clone_size: few; v_call: TRBV4-2; d_call: TRBD1; cdr3_nt: TGTGCCAGCAGCCAAGAGACCGGGACAGGCGGGACAGATACGCAGTATTTT; cdr3_aa: CASSQETGTGGTDTQYF
j_call: TRBJ2-4; clone_size: few; v_call: TRBV6-1; d_call: NA; cdr3_nt: TGTGCCAGCAGTGGACAGCGAATAGCCAAAAACATTCAGTACTTC; cdr3_aa: CASSGQRIAKNIQYF
j_call: TRBJ2-5; clone_size: few; v_call: TRBV4-1; d_call: NA; cdr3_nt: TGCGCCAGCAGTCGACTAGGCGGCCAAGAGACCCAGTACTTC; cdr3_aa: CASSRLGGQETQYF
j_call: TRBJ1-2; clone_size: NA; v_call: TRBV28; d_call: TRBD1; cdr3_nt: TGTGCCAGCAGTTCCTCGGGACAGAACTATGGCTACACCTTC; cdr3_aa: CASSSSGQNYGYTF
j_call: TRBJ2-3; clone_size: few; v_call: TRBV30; d_call: TRBD2; cdr3_nt: TGTGCCTGGAGTGTACTAGCGCAGGCCACAGATACGCAGTATTTT; cdr3_aa: CAWSVLAQATDTQYF
j_call: TRBJ2-7; clone_size: few; v_call: TRBV5-5; d_call: TRBD1; cdr3_nt: TGTGCCAGCAGCACGTCCGGGACAGGGCTTTACGAGCAGTACTTC; cdr3_aa: CASSTSGTGLYEQYF
j_call: TRBJ2-7; clone_size: NA; v_call: TRBV27; d_call: NA; cdr3_nt: TGTGCCAGCAGTTTCCCAGGGCCGGGCCCAAGTGGATCGGGGGAGCAGTACTTC; cdr3_aa: CASSFPGPGPSGSGEQYF
j_call: TRBJ1-5; clone_size: many; v_call: TRBV6-2/TRBV6-3; d_call: NA; cdr3_nt: TGTGCCAGCAGTTACTCTTTCCAGGGTGGCAATCAGCCCCAGCATTTT; cdr3_aa: CASSYSFQGGNQPQHF
j_call: TRBJ2-5; clone_size: NA; v_call: TRBV19; d_call: NA; cdr3_nt: TGTGCCAGCCTGTTAGGCAATGAGCAGTACTTC; cdr3_aa: CASLLGNEQYF
j_call: TRBJ1-1; clone_size: few; v_call: TRBV27; d_call: TRBD1; cdr3_nt: TGTGCCAGCAGTTTAGACAGGGGCCACACTGAAGCTTTCTTT; cdr3_aa: CASSLDRGHTEAFF
j_call: TRBJ1-3; clone_size: NA; v_call: TRBV7-2; d_call: NA; cdr3_nt: TGTGCCAGCAGCTTCACAGGGTTGGGAAACACCATATATTTT; cdr3_aa: CASSFTGLGNTIYF
j_call: TRBJ2-7; clone_size: NA; v_call: TRBV10-3; d_call: NA; cdr3_nt: TGTGCCACCCGAGCGCGGGACAGCTCCTACGAGCAGTACTTC; cdr3_aa: CATRARDSSYEQYF
j_call: TRBJ1-4; clone_size: few; v_call: TRBV7-2; d_call: NA; cdr3_nt: TGTGCCAGCAGCTTCTCCCGGTGGGAAAAACTGTTTTTT; cdr3_aa: CASSFSRWEKLFF
j_call: TRBJ2-1; clone_size: NA; v_call: TRBV7-2; d_call: TRBD2; cdr3_nt: TGTGCCAGCAGCTACCACTCTTGGGAACTAGCGGGAGGGGGCTATGAGCAGTTCTTC; cdr3_aa: CASSYHSWELAGGGYEQFF
j_call: TRBJ2-7; clone_size: NA; v_call: TRBV2; d_call: NA; cdr3_nt: TGTGCCAGCAGTGGATGGGGGGTTTACGAGCAGTACTTC; cdr3_aa: CASSGWGVYEQYF
j_call: TRBJ1-4; clone_size: NA; v_call: TRBV6-5; d_call: TRBD1; cdr3_nt: TGTGCCAGCAGTTACTTACCGGGACAGGGGATTGAAAAACTGTTTTTT; cdr3_aa: CASSYLPGQGIEKLFF
j_call: TRBJ2-1; clone_size: NA; v_call: TRBV12-3/TRBV12-4; d_call: NA; cdr3_nt: TGTGCCAGCAGCCCCAATCCCCAGGCATCTGAGCAGTTCTTC; cdr3_aa: CASSPNPQASEQFF
j_call: TRBJ2-1; clone_size: NA; v_call: TRBV21-1; d_call: NA; cdr3_nt: TGTGCCAGCAGCACTGAAGGGACCACCAATGAGCAGTTCTTC; cdr3_aa: CASSTEGTTNEQFF
j_call: TRBJ2-3; clone_size: few; v_call: TRBV7-2; d_call: NA; cdr3_nt: TGTGCCAGCAGCTTAGGGGCCCGGAGATCCCTCACAGATACGCAGTATTTT; cdr3_aa: CASSLGARRSLTDTQYF
j_call: TRBJ1-5; clone_size: NA; v_call: TRBV20-1; d_call: TRBD1; cdr3_nt: TGCAGTGCGACCGGGACAGAAGGCAATCAGCCCCAGCATTTT; cdr3_aa: CSATGTEGNQPQHF
j_call: TRBJ1-5; clone_size: NA; v_call: TRBV28; d_call: NA; cdr3_nt: TGTGCCAGCAAAAGAGACCCAGGGGAACAGCCCCAGCATTTT; cdr3_aa: CASKRDPGEQPQHF
j_call: TRBJ2-3; clone_size: few; v_call: TRBV7-9; d_call: NA; cdr3_nt: TGTGCCAGCAGCTCCGAGGGTACGCAGTATTTT; cdr3_aa: CASSSEGTQYF
j_call: TRBJ2-5; clone_size: many; v_call: TRBV20-1; d_call: TRBD1; cdr3_nt: TGCAGTGCTAGAGGGGACAGGGGGCCAGGAGAGACCCAGTACTTC; cdr3_aa: CSARGDRGPGETQYF
j_call: TRBJ2-2; clone_size: few; v_call: TRBV6-1; d_call: TRBD1; cdr3_nt: TGTGCCAGCAGACGTACAGGGGAGAACACCGGGGAGCTGTTTTTT; cdr3_aa: CASRRTGENTGELFF
j_call: TRBJ2-7; clone_size: NA; v_call: TRBV20-1; d_call: NA; cdr3_nt: TGCAGTGCTATACCACAGGAATACGAGCAGTACTTC; cdr3_aa: CSAIPQEYEQYF
j_call: TRBJ1-5; clone_size: NA; v_call: TRBV12-3/TRBV12-4; d_call: NA; cdr3_nt: TGTGCCAGCAGTAGCCTCAAGAATTGGGGCAATCAGCCCCAGCATTTT; cdr3_aa: CASSSLKNWGNQPQHF
j_call: TRBJ2-3; clone_size: NA; v_call: TRBV18; d_call: TRBD2; cdr3_nt: TGTGCCAGCTCACCACAGGGACTAGCGGGGGGAAGCACAGATACGCAGTATTTT; cdr3_aa: CASSPQGLAGGSTDTQYF
j_call: TRBJ2-3; clone_size: few; v_call: TRBV3-1; d_call: NA; cdr3_nt: TGTGCCAGCAGCCAAGATGGGACCCTGGGCCCAGATACGCAGTATTTT; cdr3_aa: CASSQDGTLGPDTQYF
j_call: TRBJ2-7; clone_size: NA; v_call: TRBV7-2; d_call: TRBD2; cdr3_nt: TGTGCCAGCAGCTCACTAGCGGGGGTAACCTACGAGCAGTACTTC; cdr3_aa: CASSSLAGVTYEQYF
j_call: TRBJ2-6; clone_size: NA; v_call: TRBV7-2; d_call: NA; cdr3_nt: TGTGCCACCGTGAGGGGGTCCTCCGGGGCCAACGTCCTGACTTTC; cdr3_aa: CATVRGSSGANVLTF
j_call: TRBJ2-2; clone_size: NA; v_call: TRBV6-2/TRBV6-3; d_call: TRBD2; cdr3_nt: TGTGCCAGCGGAGGGCAGGGACTACCCGGGGAGCTGTTTTTT; cdr3_aa: CASGGQGLPGELFF
j_call: TRBJ2-3; clone_size: NA; v_call: TRBV6-2/TRBV6-3; d_call: TRBD2; cdr3_nt: TGTGCCAGCGCCGGGACTACCCATACGCAGTATTTT; cdr3_aa: CASAGTTHTQYF
j_call: TRBJ2-1; clone_size: once; v_call: TRBV24-1; d_call: TRBD1; cdr3_nt: TGTGCCACCAGTACAGGGACAGCCTCCTACAATGAGCAGTTCTTC; cdr3_aa: CATSTGTASYNEQFF
j_call: TRBJ1-6; clone_size: few; v_call: TRBV4-1; d_call: NA; cdr3_nt: TGCGCCAGCAGCCAATTTCGCCCGGCCGGCAGTTATAATTCACCCCTCCACTTT; cdr3_aa: CASSQFRPAGSYNSPLHF
j_call: TRBJ1-6; clone_size: NA; v_call: TRBV30; d_call: TRBD1; cdr3_nt: TGTGCCTGGGACCCGACAGGGGGTAATTCACCCCTCCACTTT; cdr3_aa: CAWDPTGGNSPLHF
j_call: TRBJ2-1; clone_size: NA; v_call: TRBV28; d_call: TRBD2; cdr3_nt: TGTGCCAGCAGTCCCGGGACTAGCGGGAGGGCCAATGAGCAGTTCTTC; cdr3_aa: CASSPGTSGRANEQFF
j_call: TRBJ2-1; clone_size: few; v_call: TRBV2; d_call: NA; cdr3_nt: TGTGCCAGCAGTGATCCCGGGCCTGTCTTCTATGAGCAGTTCTTC; cdr3_aa: CASSDPGPVFYEQFF
j_call: TRBJ2-3; clone_size: NA; v_call: TRBV12-3/TRBV12-4; d_call: TRBD2; cdr3_nt: TGTGCCAGCAGTTTCGTGGGGGGGAGCTATACGCAGTATTTT; cdr3_aa: CASSFVGGSYTQYF
j_call: TRBJ2-7; clone_size: NA; v_call: TRBV29-1; d_call: NA; cdr3_nt: TGCAGCGTACAAACGTGGGCCGGCAACGAGCAGTACTTC; cdr3_aa: CSVQTWAGNEQYF
j_call: TRBJ2-7; clone_size: NA; v_call: TRBV4-2; d_call: NA; cdr3_nt: TGTGCCAGCAGCCAAGACGACGAATACGAGCAGTACTTC; cdr3_aa: CASSQDDEYEQYF
j_call: TRBJ1-2; clone_size: few; v_call: TRBV27; d_call: TRBD1; cdr3_nt: TGTGCCAGCAGTCATCTGACAGGGGGCTCTGGCTACACCTTC; cdr3_aa: CASSHLTGGSGYTF
j_call: TRBJ2-2; clone_size: NA; v_call: TRBV6-6; d_call: NA; cdr3_nt: TGTGCCAGCAGTGACTACGCCGGGGAGCTGTTTTTT; cdr3_aa: CASSDYAGELFF
j_call: TRBJ1-2; clone_size: NA; v_call: TRBV20-1; d_call: NA; cdr3_nt: TGCAGTGCTCCCCCAAAGCGGGGGAACAACTATGGCTACACCTTC; cdr3_aa: CSAPPKRGNNYGYTF
j_call: TRBJ2-2; clone_size: many; v_call: TRBV10-3; d_call: NA; cdr3_nt: TGTGCCATCAGGGACAGCTATAACACCGGGGAGCTGTTTTTT; cdr3_aa: CAIRDSYNTGELFF
j_call: TRBJ2-1; clone_size: few; v_call: TRBV20-1; d_call: TRBD2; cdr3_nt: TGCAGTGCTAGAGTTCTTATTCCCGGACTAGCGGACAACAATGAGCAGTTCTTC; cdr3_aa: CSARVLIPGLADNNEQFF